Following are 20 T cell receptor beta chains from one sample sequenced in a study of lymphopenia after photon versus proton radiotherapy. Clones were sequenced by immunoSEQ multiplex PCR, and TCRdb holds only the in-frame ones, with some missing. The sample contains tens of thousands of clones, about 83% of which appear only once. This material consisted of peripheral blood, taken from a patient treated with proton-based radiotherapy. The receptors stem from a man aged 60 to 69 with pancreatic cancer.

The CDR3 coding sequence is TGTGCCAGCAGCTCCCTCCCAACAATCCCCTACGAGCAGTACTTC. Encoded protein: CASSSLPTIPYEQYF. The chain has TRBV11-2 and TRBJ2-7, with D uncertain. The CDR3 is 15 residues long. The germline V and J ends were trimmed by 4 bases and 2 bases, with 15 bases remaining between them. Germline CDR1 reads SGHAT; CDR2 reads FQNNGV.

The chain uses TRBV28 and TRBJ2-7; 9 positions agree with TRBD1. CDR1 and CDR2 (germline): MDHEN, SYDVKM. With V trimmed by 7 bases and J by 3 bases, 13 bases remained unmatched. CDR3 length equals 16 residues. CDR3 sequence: CASIPLTGTGNYEQYF. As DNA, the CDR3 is TGTGCCAGCATTCCCCTAACCGGGACAGGGAACTACGAGCAGTACTTC.

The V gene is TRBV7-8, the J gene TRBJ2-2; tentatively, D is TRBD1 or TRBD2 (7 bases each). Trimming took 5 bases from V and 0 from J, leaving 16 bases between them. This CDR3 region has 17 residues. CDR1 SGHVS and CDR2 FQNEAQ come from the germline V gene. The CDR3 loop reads CASSRSGTVSNTGELFF. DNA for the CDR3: TGTGCCAGCAGCCGAAGCGGGACAGTCTCGAACACCGGGGAGCTGTTTTTT.

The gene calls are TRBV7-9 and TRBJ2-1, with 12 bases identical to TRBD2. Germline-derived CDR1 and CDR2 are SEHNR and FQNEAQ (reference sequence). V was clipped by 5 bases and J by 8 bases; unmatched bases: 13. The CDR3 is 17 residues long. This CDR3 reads CASSAAQTSGSIYEQFF. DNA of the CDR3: TGTGCCAGCAGCGCAGCCCAGACTAGCGGGAGTATCTATGAGCAGTTCTTC.

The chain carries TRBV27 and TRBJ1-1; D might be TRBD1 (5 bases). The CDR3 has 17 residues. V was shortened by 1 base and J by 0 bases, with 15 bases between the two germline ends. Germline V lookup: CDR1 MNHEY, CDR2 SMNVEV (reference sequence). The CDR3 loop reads CASSLFGADLMNTEAFF. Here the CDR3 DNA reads TGTGCCAGCAGTTTATTCGGGGCAGATCTCATGAACACTGAAGCTTTCTTT.

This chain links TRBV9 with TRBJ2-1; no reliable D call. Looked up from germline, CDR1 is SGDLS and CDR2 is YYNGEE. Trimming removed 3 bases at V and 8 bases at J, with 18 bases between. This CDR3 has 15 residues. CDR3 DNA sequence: TGTGCCAGCAGCGAAACCCCACTTAGTCGTGATGAGCAGTTCTTC. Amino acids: CASSETPLSRDEQFF.

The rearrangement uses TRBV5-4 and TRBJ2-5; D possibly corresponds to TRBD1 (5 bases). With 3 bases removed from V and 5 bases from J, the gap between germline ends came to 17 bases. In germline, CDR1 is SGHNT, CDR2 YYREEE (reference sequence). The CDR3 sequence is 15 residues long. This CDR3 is CASSSGANLGETQYF. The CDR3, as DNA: TGTGCCAGCAGCTCTGGGGCCAATCTAGGGGAGACCCAGTACTTC.

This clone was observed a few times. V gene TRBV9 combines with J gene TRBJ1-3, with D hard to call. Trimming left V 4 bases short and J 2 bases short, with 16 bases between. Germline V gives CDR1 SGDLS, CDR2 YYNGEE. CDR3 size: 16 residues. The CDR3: CASSKRDPEPGNTIYF. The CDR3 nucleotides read TGTGCCAGCAGCAAACGGGATCCTGAGCCTGGAAACACCATATATTTT. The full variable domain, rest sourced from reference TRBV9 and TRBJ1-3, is DSGVTQTPKHLITATGQRVTLRCSPRSGDLSVYWYQQSLDQGLQFLIQYYNGEERAKGNILERFSAQQFPDLHSELNLSSLELGDSALYFCASSKRDPEPGNTIYFGEGSWLTVV.

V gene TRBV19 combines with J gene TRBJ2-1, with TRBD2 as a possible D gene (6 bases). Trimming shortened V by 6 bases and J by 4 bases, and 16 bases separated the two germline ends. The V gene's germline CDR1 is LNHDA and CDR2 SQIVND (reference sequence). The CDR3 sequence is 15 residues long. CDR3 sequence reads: CASRTGLAPYNEQFF. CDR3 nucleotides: TGTGCCAGTAGGACTGGGCTAGCGCCATACAATGAGCAGTTCTTC.

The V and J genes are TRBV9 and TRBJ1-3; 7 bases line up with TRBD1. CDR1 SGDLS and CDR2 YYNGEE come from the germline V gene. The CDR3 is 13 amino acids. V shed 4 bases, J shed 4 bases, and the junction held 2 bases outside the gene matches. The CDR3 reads CASSPGQGNTIYF. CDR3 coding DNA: TGTGCCAGCAGCCCGGGACAGGGAAACACCATATATTTT. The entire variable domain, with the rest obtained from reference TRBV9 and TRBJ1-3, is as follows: DSGVTQTPKHLITATGQRVTLRCSPRSGDLSVYWYQQSLDQGLQFLIQYYNGEERAKGNILERFSAQQFPDLHSELNLSSLELGDSALYFCASSPGQGNTIYFGEGSWLTVV.

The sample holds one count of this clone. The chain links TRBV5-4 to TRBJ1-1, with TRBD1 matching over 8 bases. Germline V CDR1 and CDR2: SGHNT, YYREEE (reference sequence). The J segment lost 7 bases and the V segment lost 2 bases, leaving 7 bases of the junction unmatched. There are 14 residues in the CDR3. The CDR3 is CASSFTDRANEAFF. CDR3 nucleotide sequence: TGTGCCAGCAGCTTTACGGACAGGGCGAATGAAGCTTTCTTT.

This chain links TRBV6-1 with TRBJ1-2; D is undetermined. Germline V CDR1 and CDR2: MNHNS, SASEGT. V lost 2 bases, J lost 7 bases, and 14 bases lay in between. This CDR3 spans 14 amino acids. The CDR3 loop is CASSEIVLASGYTF. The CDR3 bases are TGTGCCAGCAGTGAAATCGTGTTGGCTTCTGGCTACACCTTC.

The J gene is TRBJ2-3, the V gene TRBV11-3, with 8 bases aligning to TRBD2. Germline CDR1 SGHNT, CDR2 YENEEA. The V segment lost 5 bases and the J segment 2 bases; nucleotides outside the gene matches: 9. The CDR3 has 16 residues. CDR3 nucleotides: TGTGCCAGCAGCCCCGGGTTAGCGGGGAACACAGATACGCAGTATTTT. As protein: CASSPGLAGNTDTQYF.

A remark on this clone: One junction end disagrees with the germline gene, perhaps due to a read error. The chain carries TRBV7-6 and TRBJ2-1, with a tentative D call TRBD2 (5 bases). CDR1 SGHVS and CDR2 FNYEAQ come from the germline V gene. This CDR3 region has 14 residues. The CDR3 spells CAGSPRGSVNEQFF. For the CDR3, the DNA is TGTGCCGGCAGCCCAAGAGGTAGCGTCAATGAGCAGTTCTTC.

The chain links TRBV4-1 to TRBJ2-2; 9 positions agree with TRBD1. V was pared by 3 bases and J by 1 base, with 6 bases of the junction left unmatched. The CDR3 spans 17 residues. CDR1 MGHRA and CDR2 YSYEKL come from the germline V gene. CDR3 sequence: CASSHITGGRNTGELFF. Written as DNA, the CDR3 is TGCGCCAGCAGCCACATAACAGGGGGCAGGAACACCGGGGAGCTGTTTTTT.

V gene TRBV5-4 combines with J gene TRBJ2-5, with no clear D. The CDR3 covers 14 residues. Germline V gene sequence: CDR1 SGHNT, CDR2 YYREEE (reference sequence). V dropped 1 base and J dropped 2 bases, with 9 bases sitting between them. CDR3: CASSLKKGQETQYF. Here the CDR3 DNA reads TGTGCCAGCAGCTTGAAGAAAGGACAAGAGACCCAGTACTTC.

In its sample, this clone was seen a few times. The CDR3 sequence: CASSYSMEGGEYF. For the CDR3, the DNA is TGTGCCAGCAGTTACTCGATGGAGGGAGGGGAGTACTTC. The chain is built from TRBV6-5 and TRBJ2-7; the match to TRBD2 covers 7 bases. This CDR3 contains 13 residues. CDR1 is MNHEY and CDR2 is SVGAGI in the germline V gene. J was trimmed by 11 bases and V by 0 bases; bases with no gene match: 7.

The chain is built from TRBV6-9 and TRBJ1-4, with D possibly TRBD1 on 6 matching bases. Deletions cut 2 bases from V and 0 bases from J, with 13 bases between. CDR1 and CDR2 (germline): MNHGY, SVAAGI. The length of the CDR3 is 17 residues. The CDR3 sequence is CASSYRGGITTNEKLFF. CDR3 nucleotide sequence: TGTGCCAGCAGTTATCGGGGGGGCATAACAACTAATGAAAAACTGTTTTTT.

CDR3: CASSFTGSTDTQYF. The DNA of the CDR3 is TGTGCCAGCAGCTTTACAGGCAGCACAGATACGCAGTATTTT. The chain is built from TRBV27 and TRBJ2-3; possible D gene TRBD1, 5 bases. The CDR3 is 14 amino acids. The V end lost 6 bases, the J end lost 0 bases, and 10 bases lay between the germline ends. Germline CDR1 MNHEY, CDR2 SMNVEV (reference sequence).

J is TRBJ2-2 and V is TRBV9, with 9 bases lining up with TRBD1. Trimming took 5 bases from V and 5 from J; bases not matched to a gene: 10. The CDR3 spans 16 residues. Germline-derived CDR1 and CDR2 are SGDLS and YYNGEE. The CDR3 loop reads CASSTRDRVKTGELFF. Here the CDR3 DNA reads TGTGCCAGCAGTACCCGGGACAGGGTAAAAACCGGGGAGCTGTTTTTT. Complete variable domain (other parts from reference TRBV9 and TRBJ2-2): DSGVTQTPKHLITATGQRVTLRCSPRSGDLSVYWYQQSLDQGLQFLIQYYNGEERAKGNILERFSAQQFPDLHSELNLSSLELGDSALYFCASSTRDRVKTGELFFGEGSRLTVL.